One sample yielded the 14 T cell receptor beta chains listed below, sequenced in a study of Ad26.COV2.S vaccination and SARS-CoV-2 variants. Sequencing used immunoSEQ multiplex PCR; TCRdb keeps in-frame clones, though not all of them. The repertoire holds about 390,000 clones, with 80% to 90% as singletons. Stated treatment: about 20 received Ad26.COV2.S at low or high dose, single or two shots; several received placebo; per-sample allocation not given. Sampling occurred on day 63 after the first vaccine or placebo injection. The starting material was peripheral blood, obtained in a trial of Ad26.COV2.S vaccine versus placebo. The receptor source for this set is a person between 18 and 60 years old who received the Ad26.COV2.S COVID-19 vaccine or a placebo.

A note on this clone: Other DNA sequences in this specimen translate into the identical CDR3. The V call is TRBV7-2, the J call TRBJ2-3; D remains unclear. CDR3 size: 12 residues. Between the trimmed V and J ends, which lost 5 bases and 0 bases, there was a span of 3 bases. Germline V gives CDR1 SGHTA, CDR2 FQGNSA. The CDR3 spells CASSPSTDTQYF. For the CDR3, the DNA is TGTGCCAGCAGCCCTAGCACAGATACGCAGTATTTT. Full variable domain (outside the CDR3, taken from reference TRBV7-2 and TRBJ2-3): GAGVSQSPSNKVTEKGKDVELRCDPISGHTALYWYRQSLGQGLEFLIYFQGNSAPDKSGLPSDRFSAERTGGSVSTLTIQRTQQEDSAVYLCASSPSTDTQYFGPGTRLTVL.

The J gene is TRBJ2-6, the V gene TRBV4-1; 7 positions agree with TRBD1. The V gene end was trimmed by 4 bases and the J gene end by 3 bases; junction bases not matched to a gene: 9. The CDR3 has 17 residues. Germline-derived CDR1 and CDR2 are MGHRA and YSYEKL. The chain's CDR3 is CASSRGRGQGGANVLTF. The CDR3 DNA sequence: TGCGCCAGCAGCCGCGGAAGGGGGCAAGGTGGGGCCAACGTCCTGACTTTC.

The rearrangement uses TRBV3-1 (or the pseudogene TRBV3-2) and TRBJ1-3; weak D call: TRBD1 (6 bases). Germline-derived CDR1 and CDR2 are LGHDT and YNNKEL (reference sequence). The CDR3 runs to 13 residues. V shed 6 bases and J shed 7 bases, with 13 bases lying between them. The CDR3 protein is CASSLDSRNTIYF. The CDR3 nucleotides read TGTGCCAGCAGTCTGGACAGTCGCAACACCATATATTTT.

This clone appeared a few times. This chain links TRBV5-1 with TRBJ2-3, with D tentatively TRBD1 or TRBD2 (5 bases each). This CDR3 is built from 14 residues. Germline V gives CDR1 SGHRS, CDR2 YFSETQ. With 0 bases removed from V and 6 bases from J, the gap between germline ends came to 11 bases. The CDR3 DNA sequence: TGCGCCAGCAGCTTGGCCGAGGGGCGGGATACGCAGTATTTT. It codes for CASSLAEGRDTQYF.

The J gene is TRBJ1-1, the V gene TRBV5-1, with D possibly matching TRBD1 (5 bases). Trimming removed 4 bases at V and 2 bases at J, with 15 bases between. Germline CDR1 reads SGHRS; CDR2 reads YFSETQ. The CDR3 length is 15 residues. The CDR3 sequence is CASSLRTGGNTEAFF. CDR3 sequence (DNA): TGCGCCAGCAGCCTACGTACCGGGGGAAACACTGAAGCTTTCTTT.

V is TRBV12-2 and J is TRBJ2-2. TRBV12-2 is listed as a pseudogene. The CDR3 totals 14 residues. CDR3 sequence reads: CASRLAPGVGELFF. In nucleotides, the CDR3 is TGTGCAAGTCGCTTAGCGCCTGGGGTCGGGGAGCTGTTTTTT.

In its sample, this clone was seen many times. The chain uses TRBV5-1 and TRBJ2-1, with unresolved D. V dropped 1 base and J dropped 5 bases, with 13 bases sitting between them. The CDR3 has 15 residues. The germline gives CDR1 SGHRS, CDR2 YFSETQ. CDR3 in DNA: TGCGCCAGCAGCTTGCTTGCGGTCCACCACAATGAGCAGTTCTTC. Its protein product is CASSLLAVHHNEQFF. Combining the CDR3 with reference TRBV5-1 and TRBJ2-1 gives the whole variable domain KAGVTQTPRYLIKTRGQQVTLSCSPISGHRSVSWYQQTPGQGLQFLFEYFSETQRNKGNFPGRFSGRQFSNSRSEMNVSTLELGDSALYLCASSLLAVHHNEQFFGPGTRLTVL.

The chain is built from TRBV7-9 and TRBJ1-3; D call uncertain. Looked up from germline, CDR1 is SEHNR and CDR2 is FQNEAQ (reference sequence). Trimming stripped 3 bases from V and 4 bases from J, with 19 bases between. The CDR3 is 17 amino acids. The DNA for the CDR3 is TGTGCCAGCAGCTTCGAGGGCGGCCCCCCTCTCGGAAACACCATATATTTT. Translating it yields CASSFEGGPPLGNTIYF.

This clone is a singleton in its sample. The chain couples TRBV5-1 to TRBJ2-6; the D gene is possibly TRBD2 (5 bases). CDR3 length: 15 residues. V shed 4 bases and J shed 3 bases, with 11 bases lying between them. CDR1 SGHRS and CDR2 YFSETQ come from the germline V gene. The CDR3 DNA sequence: TGCGCCAGCAGCCCGCCGGAGGATGGGGCCAACGTCCTGACTTTC. It encodes CASSPPEDGANVLTF.

This clone has only one observation. The chain recombines TRBV6-5 with TRBJ1-1, with D possibly TRBD1 on 5 matching bases. Germline CDR1 reads MNHEY; CDR2 reads SVGAGI. V lost 0 bases and J 5 bases, leaving 13 bases between the germline ends. CDR3 length: 15 amino acids. The CDR3 nucleotides are TGTGCCAGCAGTTACTCGGCCCGGGGCAGAACTGAAGCTTTCTTT. As protein: CASSYSARGRTEAFF.

The chain joins TRBV5-1 to TRBJ1-2; no definite D call. This CDR3 is 14 amino acids long. Trimming stripped 0 bases from V and 2 bases from J, with 8 bases between. Germline V CDR1 and CDR2: SGHRS, YFSETQ. The CDR3 bases are TGCGCCAGCAGCTTGGGGCCGGGGAACTATGGCTACACCTTC. This encodes CASSLGPGNYGYTF.

The chain uses TRBV19 and TRBJ2-5, with TRBD2 as a possible D gene (5 bases). This CDR3 is 14 amino acids long. CDR1 and CDR2 (germline): LNHDA, SQIVND (reference sequence). V lost 5 bases and J 0 bases, leaving 10 bases between the germline ends. The CDR3 region is CASSLEGNQETQYF. The CDR3, as DNA: TGTGCCAGTAGTCTTGAGGGAAACCAAGAGACCCAGTACTTC. The whole variable domain, filled in from reference TRBV19 and TRBJ2-5, reads DGGITQSPKYLFRKEGQNVTLSCEQNLNHDAMYWYRQDPGQGLRLIYYSQIVNDFQKGDIAEGYSVSREKKESFPLTVTSAQKNPTAFYLCASSLEGNQETQYFGPGTRLLVL.

The chain is built from TRBV24-1 and TRBJ2-5; a weak D match, TRBD1 (6 bases). V was clipped by 4 bases and J by 5 bases, with 13 bases between them. Germline CDR1 reads KGHDR; CDR2 reads SFDVKD. The CDR3 extends over 14 amino acids. CDR3 DNA sequence: TGTGCCACCAGTGACCACAGGGTCGAGGAGACCCAGTACTTC. Amino acids: CATSDHRVEETQYF.

The chain links TRBV3-1 (or the pseudogene TRBV3-2) to TRBJ1-2, with D possibly TRBD1 on 5 matching bases. The CDR3 has 15 amino acids. Germline loops: CDR1 LGHDT, CDR2 YNNKEL (reference sequence). Trimming left V 5 bases short and J 4 bases short, with 17 bases between. CDR3: CASSTGQGRVYGYTF. As DNA, the CDR3 is TGTGCCAGCAGCACGGGCCAGGGAAGAGTCTATGGCTACACCTTC.